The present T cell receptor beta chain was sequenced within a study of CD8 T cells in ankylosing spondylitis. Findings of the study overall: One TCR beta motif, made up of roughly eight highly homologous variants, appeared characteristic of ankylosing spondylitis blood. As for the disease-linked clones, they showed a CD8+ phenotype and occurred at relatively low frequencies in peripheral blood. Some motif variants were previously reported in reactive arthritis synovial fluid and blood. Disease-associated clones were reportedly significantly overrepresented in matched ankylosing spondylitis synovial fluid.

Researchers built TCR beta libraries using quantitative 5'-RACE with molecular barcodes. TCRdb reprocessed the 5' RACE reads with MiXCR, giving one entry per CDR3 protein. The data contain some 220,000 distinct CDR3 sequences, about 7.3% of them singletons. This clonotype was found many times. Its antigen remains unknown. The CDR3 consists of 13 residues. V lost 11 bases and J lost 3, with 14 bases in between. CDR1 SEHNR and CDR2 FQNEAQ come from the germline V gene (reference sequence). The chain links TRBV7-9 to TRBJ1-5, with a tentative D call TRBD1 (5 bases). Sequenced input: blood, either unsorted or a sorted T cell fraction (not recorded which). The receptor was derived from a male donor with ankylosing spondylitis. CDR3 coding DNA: TGTGCCTCGGCAGGGAACCTCAATCAGCCCCAGCATTTT. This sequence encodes CASAGNLNQPQHF.